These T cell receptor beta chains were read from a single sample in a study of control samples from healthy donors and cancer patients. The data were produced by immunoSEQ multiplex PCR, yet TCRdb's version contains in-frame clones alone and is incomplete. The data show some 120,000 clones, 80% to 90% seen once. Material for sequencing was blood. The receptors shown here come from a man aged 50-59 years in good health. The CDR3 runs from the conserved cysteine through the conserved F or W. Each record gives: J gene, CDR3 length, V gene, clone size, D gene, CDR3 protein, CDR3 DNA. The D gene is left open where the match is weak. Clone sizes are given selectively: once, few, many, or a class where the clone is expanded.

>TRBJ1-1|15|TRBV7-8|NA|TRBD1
CASSLGTGLNTEAFF
TGTGCCAGCAGCTTAGGGACAGGGTTGAACACTGAAGCTTTCTTT
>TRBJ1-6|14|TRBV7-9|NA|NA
CASSSRGNNSPLHF
TGTGCCAGCAGCTCCAGGGGTAATAATTCACCCCTCCACTTT
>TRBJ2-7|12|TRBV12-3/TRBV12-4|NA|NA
CASSPARYEQYF
TGTGCCAGCAGTCCCGCTCGCTACGAGCAGTACTTC
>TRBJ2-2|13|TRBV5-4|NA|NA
CASSLQGPGELFF
TGTGCCAGCAGCCTACAGGGCCCCGGGGAGCTGTTTTTT
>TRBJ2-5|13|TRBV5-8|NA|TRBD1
CASSRGTGETQYF
TGTGCCAGCAGCAGGGGGACAGGAGAGACCCAGTACTTC
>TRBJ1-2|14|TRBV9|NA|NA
CASSPDPVNYGYTF
TGTGCCAGCAGCCCGGACCCGGTGAACTATGGCTACACCTTC
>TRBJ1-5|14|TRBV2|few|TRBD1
CASSMRTGAGPQHF
TGTGCCAGCAGTATGAGGACAGGGGCAGGGCCCCAGCATTTT
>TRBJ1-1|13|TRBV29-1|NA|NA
CSVDQGGATEAFF
TGCAGCGTAGACCAAGGGGGTGCCACTGAAGCTTTCTTT
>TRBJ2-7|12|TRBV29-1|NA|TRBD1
CSVTWTGIEQYF
TGCAGCGTTACTTGGACAGGGATCGAGCAGTACTTC
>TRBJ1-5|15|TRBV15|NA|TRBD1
CATSRGTGGYQPQHF
TGTGCCACCAGCAGAGGGACAGGGGGGTATCAGCCCCAGCATTTT
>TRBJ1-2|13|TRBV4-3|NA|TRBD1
CASSPQGTSGYTF
TGCGCCAGCAGCCCACAGGGGACTAGTGGCTACACCTTC
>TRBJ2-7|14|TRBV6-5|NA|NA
CASSYHAGQYGQYF
TGTGCCAGCAGTTACCACGCGGGTCAGTACGGGCAGTACTTC
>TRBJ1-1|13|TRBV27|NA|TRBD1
CASSRDRESEAFF
TGTGCCAGCAGTCGGGACAGAGAGTCCGAAGCTTTCTTT
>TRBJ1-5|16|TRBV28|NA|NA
CASSFPRTISNQPQHF
TGTGCCAGCAGTTTTCCAAGGACCATTTCCAATCAGCCCCAGCATTTT
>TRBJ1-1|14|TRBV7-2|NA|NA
CASSSGRMNTEAFF
TGTGCCAGCAGCTCAGGACGGATGAACACTGAAGCTTTCTTT
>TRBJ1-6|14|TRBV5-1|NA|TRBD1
CASSAGQGNSPLHF
TGCGCCAGCAGCGCGGGACAGGGAAATTCACCCCTCCACTTT
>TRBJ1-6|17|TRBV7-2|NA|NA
CASSLGFRTDYNSPLHF
TGTGCCAGCAGCTTAGGATTCCGGACAGACTATAATTCACCCCTCCACTTT
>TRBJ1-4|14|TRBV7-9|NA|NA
CASSLGGQNEKLFF
TGTGCCAGCAGCTTGGGGGGCCAAAATGAAAAACTGTTTTTT
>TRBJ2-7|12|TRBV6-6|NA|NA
CASRPGNGEQYF
TGTGCCAGCAGACCAGGGAATGGTGAGCAGTACTTC
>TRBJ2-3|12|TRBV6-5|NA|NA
CASSAQQDTQYF
TGTGCCAGCAGCGCACAACAGGATACGCAGTATTTT
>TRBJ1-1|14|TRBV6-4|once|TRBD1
CASRFDRGATEAFF
TGTGCCAGCAGATTCGACAGGGGAGCCACTGAAGCTTTCTTT
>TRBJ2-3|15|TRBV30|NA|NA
CAWRQRGTFTDTQYF
TGTGCCTGGAGGCAACGGGGGACCTTCACAGATACGCAGTATTTT
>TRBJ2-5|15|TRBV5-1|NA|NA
CASSLARGGQETQYF
TGCGCCAGCAGCTTGGCCAGGGGCGGCCAAGAGACCCAGTACTTC